The rows below give T cell receptor beta chains drawn from one sample of a study of blood T cell repertoires in COVID-19. TCRdb keeps only in-frame clones here, not all; method: immunoSEQ multiplex PCR. The repertoire holds nearly 80,000 clones, with approximately 84% as singletons. The specimen was peripheral blood. These receptors came from a man aged 60 to 75 with active or convalescent COVID-19. Both conserved end residues are part of each CDR3. A D gene is named only where the DNA matches it firmly. Some rows have no size entry. The others give once, few or many, or a class for an expanded clone.

d_gene: TRBD1; abundance: once; v_gene: TRBV2; j_gene: TRBJ1-2; CDR3nt: TGTGCCAGCAGGCGGGACAGGGGGCTCTACTATGGCTACACCTTC; CDR3aa: CASRRDRGLYYGYTF
d_gene: TRBD1; abundance: NA; v_gene: TRBV6-2/TRBV6-3; j_gene: TRBJ2-3; CDR3nt: TGTGCCAGCAGTAATGGGACAGGGATGGCAGATACGCAGTATTTT; CDR3aa: CASSNGTGMADTQYF
d_gene: NA; abundance: few; v_gene: TRBV7-9; j_gene: TRBJ1-1; CDR3nt: TGTGCCAGCACCCCAAGTGGGGGCCCTGAAGCTTTCTTT; CDR3aa: CASTPSGGPEAFF
d_gene: TRBD1; abundance: NA; v_gene: TRBV19; j_gene: TRBJ1-1; CDR3nt: TGTGCCAGTAGTCCCGGGACAGGCTCTGAAGCTTTCTTT; CDR3aa: CASSPGTGSEAFF
d_gene: TRBD1; abundance: NA; v_gene: TRBV18; j_gene: TRBJ2-1; CDR3nt: TGTGCCAGCTCACCACTGGGACAGGGGGCGAATGAGCAGTTCTTC; CDR3aa: CASSPLGQGANEQFF
d_gene: NA; abundance: NA; v_gene: TRBV2; j_gene: TRBJ1-1; CDR3nt: TGTGCCAGCAGTGCCCGGGGGACTGAAGCTTTCTTT; CDR3aa: CASSARGTEAFF
d_gene: TRBD1; abundance: NA; v_gene: TRBV2; j_gene: TRBJ1-1; CDR3nt: TGTGCCAGCCGCCCGGGACAGGGATCGTGGACTGAAGCTTTCTTT; CDR3aa: CASRPGQGSWTEAFF
d_gene: TRBD2; abundance: NA; v_gene: TRBV18; j_gene: TRBJ2-4; CDR3nt: TGTGCCAGCTCACCTTTATTCGGGGGGGTCAAAAACATTCAGTACTTC; CDR3aa: CASSPLFGGVKNIQYF
d_gene: NA; abundance: NA; v_gene: TRBV6-2/TRBV6-3; j_gene: TRBJ1-2; CDR3nt: TGTGCCAGCAGTTACGGACTCAACTATGGCTACACCTTC; CDR3aa: CASSYGLNYGYTF
d_gene: TRBD2; abundance: NA; v_gene: TRBV9; j_gene: TRBJ2-3; CDR3nt: TGTGCCAGCAGCCCCCGGGAGGGGAAAGGATCCACAGATACGCAGTATTTT; CDR3aa: CASSPREGKGSTDTQYF
d_gene: NA; abundance: NA; v_gene: TRBV10-1; j_gene: TRBJ2-2; CDR3nt: TGCGCCAGCAGTCCCAGGGGTGGAAGGACCGGGGAGCTGTTTTTT; CDR3aa: CASSPRGGRTGELFF
d_gene: TRBD1; abundance: few; v_gene: TRBV6-4; j_gene: TRBJ1-2; CDR3nt: TGTGCCAGCAGTCCCGGGACAGGGGGCTATGGCTACACCTTC; CDR3aa: CASSPGTGGYGYTF
d_gene: NA; abundance: NA; v_gene: TRBV20-1; j_gene: TRBJ1-4; CDR3nt: TGCAGTGCTAGTCCGTCTGATGGGCCTCCGGGGAAACTGTTTTTT; CDR3aa: CSASPSDGPPGKLFF
d_gene: NA; abundance: NA; v_gene: TRBV7-9; j_gene: TRBJ1-1; CDR3nt: TGTGCCAGCAGCTTAGGCCAGGGTTCTGAAGCTTTCTTT; CDR3aa: CASSLGQGSEAFF
d_gene: NA; abundance: NA; v_gene: TRBV2; j_gene: TRBJ1-3; CDR3nt: TGTGCCAGCTCCGACAACTCTGGAAACACCATATATTTT; CDR3aa: CASSDNSGNTIYF
d_gene: NA; abundance: NA; v_gene: TRBV7-9; j_gene: TRBJ1-6; CDR3nt: TGTGCCAGCAGCACCGCCGGGAGTTATAATTCACCCCTCCACTTT; CDR3aa: CASSTAGSYNSPLHF
d_gene: NA; abundance: NA; v_gene: TRBV14; j_gene: TRBJ1-2; CDR3nt: TGTGCCAGCAGCCGAGGACAGACGGACCTCTATGGCTACACCTTC; CDR3aa: CASSRGQTDLYGYTF
d_gene: NA; abundance: few; v_gene: TRBV29-1; j_gene: TRBJ1-1; CDR3nt: TGCAGCGTCGGACAAAAAATGAACACTGAAGCTTTCTTT; CDR3aa: CSVGQKMNTEAFF
d_gene: TRBD1; abundance: NA; v_gene: TRBV6-2/TRBV6-3; j_gene: TRBJ1-2; CDR3nt: TGTGCCAGCAGTTACGCAGACAGGGGGACCTATGGCTACACCTTC; CDR3aa: CASSYADRGTYGYTF
d_gene: NA; abundance: NA; v_gene: TRBV3-1/TRBV3-2; j_gene: TRBJ2-3; CDR3nt: TGTGCCAGCAGCCAAGAATCCCAGCGGGTTCAGTATTTT; CDR3aa: CASSQESQRVQYF
d_gene: TRBD2; abundance: few; v_gene: TRBV29-1; j_gene: TRBJ2-3; CDR3nt: TGCAGCGTTTCCTTGTTGGCTAGCGGGGGGGCGATAGATACGCAGTATTTT; CDR3aa: CSVSLLASGGAIDTQYF
d_gene: NA; abundance: medium-sized; v_gene: TRBV7-9; j_gene: TRBJ2-7; CDR3nt: TGTGCCAGCAGCGCGTCCTACGAGCAGTACTTC; CDR3aa: CASSASYEQYF
d_gene: NA; abundance: NA; v_gene: TRBV19; j_gene: TRBJ1-2; CDR3nt: TGTGCCAGTAGTATCGACAGGCGACCTAACTATGGCTACACCTTC; CDR3aa: CASSIDRRPNYGYTF
d_gene: TRBD2; abundance: NA; v_gene: TRBV4-3; j_gene: TRBJ2-3; CDR3nt: TGCGCCAGCAGCCCGCTGGGGACTAGCGGGGGGACAGATACGCAGTATTTT; CDR3aa: CASSPLGTSGGTDTQYF
d_gene: NA; abundance: NA; v_gene: TRBV5-4; j_gene: TRBJ2-1; CDR3nt: TGTGCCAGCAGCTCGGGGGGCAAGGGCAATGAGCAGTTCTTC; CDR3aa: CASSSGGKGNEQFF
d_gene: TRBD1; abundance: NA; v_gene: TRBV20-1; j_gene: TRBJ1-3; CDR3nt: TGCAGTGTAGGGACAGGGGGACGAGGATATTTT; CDR3aa: CSVGTGGRGYF